What follows describes a single TCR beta chain. Its binding antigen is unknown. No clone much larger than this one lies a single base away; base qualities are absent. The data were taken from a study of vaccination effects on CD4 cells after COVID-19 (dated by TCRdb to between 2021 and 2022). Broadly, across the study: To identify antigen-specific CD4+ T cell clonotypes by their expansion, the ViraFEST assay first stimulated PBMC with viral peptide pools and then applied TCR sequencing. Across the study, the median time from the second dose to post-vaccine sampling was 72 days (range 14 to 241). SARS-CoV-2 spike-specific CD4+ TCR repertoires were compared before and after mRNA vaccination in COVID-19 convalescent patients and in infection-naive vaccine recipients. A total of 10 COVID-19 convalescent patients and several SARS-CoV-2-naive healthy vaccine recipients were included in the full study. In the study, cultures from other donors were sequenced using the Oncomine TCR Beta short-read assay on an Illumina iSeq 100. Two million PBMC per well were cultured in IMDM with about 5.1% human AB serum, roughly 11 IU/ml IL-2 and gentamicin, plus 10 ug/ml peptides.

The study at large found these results: Both infection-induced and vaccine-induced clones contracted markedly at late post-vaccination timepoints, which is consistent with waning T cell responses. Limitations of the study were the small number of convalescent patients and the absence of early post-infection timepoints. In healthy vaccine recipients, vaccine-induced clones were almost all SARS-CoV-2 mono-reactive, with only 1 of 255 cross-reactive with common cold coronaviruses.

After around 10 days of culture, CD4+ T cells were isolated with the EasySep CD4+ T cell isolation kit. Participants received two doses of either the BNT162b2 or the mRNA-1273 mRNA SARS-CoV-2 vaccine. The absence of prior SARS-CoV-2 infection in healthy vaccine recipients was confirmed by negative nucleocapsid antibodies before and after vaccination. Half of the culture medium was replaced with fresh IL-2-containing medium on days 3 and 7. Unless noted otherwise, every peptide stimulation condition was cultured in triplicate wells. Using Ficoll-Paque Plus gradient centrifugation, PBMC were separated from whole blood and then either used fresh or cryopreserved at -140C. The QIAamp micro DNA kit was used to extract genomic DNA from the cultured CD4+ T cells. Taken from the germline V gene, the CDR1 and CDR2 loops are WSHSY and SAAADI. Ends trimmed: V by 6 bases, J by 5 bases; bases unmatched to a gene: 3. The CDR3 numbers 12 residues from cysteine through phenylalanine. Solely the CDR3 DNA is kept, with 36 bases framed from the first base.

Preparation of the library involved the immunoSEQ multiplex PCR assay. DNA from the cultured and isolated CD4+ T cells underwent TCR beta CDR3 sequencing. The authors' pipeline ran thus. Non-productive TCR sequences were removed, reads were trimmed to the CDR3 region, and CDR3s of at least 7 amino acids were retained. Antigen-specific clonotypes were identified with the MANAFEST web app by comparing expansion in peptide wells against reference cultures. Positive clones required FDR<0.05 expansion versus reference and all other wells, odds ratio above 5, and frequency above 0.1% in two replicate wells. A clonotype was defined as cross-reactive if the clonotype was significantly expanded both in SARS-CoV-2 spike wells and in at least one common cold coronavirus spike condition. CDR3 similarity was assessed by Levenshtein distance using the stringdist R package, and unrooted trees were constructed with ape in R 3.6.1. The source is immuneACCESS, and TCRdb retained only in-frame sequences with V and J called. Part of the clones is not carried over; for the studies checked, unresolved V genes explain less than half of this, and the remainder is unexplained. The V and J calls and the clone size are those of that table, but D and trimming were determined from the DNA. The sample table lists some 60,000 clones, under 85% of them with a count of one. The ten largest clones represent about 4.6% of the sample.

The sequences come from CD4+ T cells from PBMCs cultured without peptide, collected after COVID-19 vaccination. This receptor chain uses TRBV10-2 and TRBJ2-5; a stretch of 7 junction bases matches TRBD1. The sequence came from a human donor who received a COVID-19 vaccine. CDR3 reads: CASRTTGETQYF. Here is the DNA: TGCGCCAGCAGAACGACAGGGGAGACCCAGTACTTC.